Detailed here is one TCR beta chain. Those enrolled in Seattle joined during active infection and were followed longitudinally afterward. The data are from a study of blood T cell repertoires in COVID-19. Study overall: PBMCs, B-cell-depleted T cells, or T cells provided the cDNA or gDNA that made up the material.

Germline lookup yields CDR1 MNHNY and CDR2 SVGAGI (reference sequence). V shed 10 bases and J shed 5 bases, with 17 bases lying between them. The CDR3 sequence is 14 residues long. Authors' analysis steps: The authors estimated nucleated cell counts from reference gene primer amplification. The assay was immunoSEQ multiplex PCR, and TCRdb's table has in-frame clones only and misses some. The V and J calls and clone size are taken from that table; D and trimming were inferred from the DNA. Of 170,000 or so clones detected, approximately 80% appear once; the ten largest clones hold around 6.7%. The V call is TRBV6-6, the J call TRBJ1-4; tentative D call: TRBD1 (6 bases). Material for sequencing was peripheral blood. The TCR originated in a woman in her 40s with COVID-19, enrolled during active disease. CDR3 sequence reads: CATYEWGTNEKLFF. CDR3 DNA: TGTGCCACCTACGAGTGGGGGACAAATGAAAAACTGTTTTTT.